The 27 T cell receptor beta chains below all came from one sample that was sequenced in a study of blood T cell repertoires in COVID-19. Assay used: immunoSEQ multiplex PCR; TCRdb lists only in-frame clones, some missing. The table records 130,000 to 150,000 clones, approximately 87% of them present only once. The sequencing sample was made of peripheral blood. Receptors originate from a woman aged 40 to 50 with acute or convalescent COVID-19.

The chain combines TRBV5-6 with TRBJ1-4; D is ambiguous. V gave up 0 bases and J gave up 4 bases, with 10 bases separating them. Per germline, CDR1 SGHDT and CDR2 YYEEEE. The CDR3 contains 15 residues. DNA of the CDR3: TGTGCCAGCAGCTTGGCCGTTTCCCGTAATGAAAAACTGTTTTTT. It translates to CASSLAVSRNEKLFF.

The CDR3 DNA reads as TGCGCCAGCAGCCGTCGGACAGGGGAGCAGGGCTATGGCTACACCTTC. Amino acids: CASSRRTGEQGYGYTF. This chain uses TRBV4-1 with TRBJ1-2; 9 nucleotides align to TRBD1. The CDR3 sequence is 16 residues long. The ends lost 4 bases at V and 4 bases at J; junction bases unmatched: 10. Germline V gene sequence: CDR1 MGHRA, CDR2 YSYEKL.

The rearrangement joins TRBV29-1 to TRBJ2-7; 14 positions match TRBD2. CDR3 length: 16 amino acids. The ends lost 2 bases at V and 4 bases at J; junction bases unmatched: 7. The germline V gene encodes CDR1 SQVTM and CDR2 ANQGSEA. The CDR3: CSVESNGTSGSYEQYF. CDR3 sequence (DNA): TGCAGCGTTGAATCTAACGGGACTAGCGGGAGTTACGAGCAGTACTTC.

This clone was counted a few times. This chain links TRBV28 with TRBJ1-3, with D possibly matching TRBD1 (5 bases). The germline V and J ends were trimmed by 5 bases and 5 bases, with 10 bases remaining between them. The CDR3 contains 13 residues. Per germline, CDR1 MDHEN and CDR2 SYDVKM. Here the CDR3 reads CASSGGDRNTIYF. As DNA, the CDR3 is TGTGCCAGCAGTGGGGGGGATAGAAACACCATATATTTT. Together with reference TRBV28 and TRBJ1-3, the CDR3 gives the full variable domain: DVKVTQSSRYLVKRTGEKVFLECVQDMDHENMFWYRQDPGLGLRLIYFSYDVKMKEKGDIPEGYSVSREKKERFSLILESASTNQTSMYLCASSGGDRNTIYFGEGSWLTVV.

The CDR3 bases are TGTGCCAGCAGGGGAGGACTTAAGAATTCACCCCTCCACTTT. This encodes CASRGGLKNSPLHF. The chain employs TRBV28 and TRBJ1-6; D gene ambiguous. Germline lookup yields CDR1 MDHEN and CDR2 SYDVKM. The V end was cut by 6 bases, the J end by 7 bases, with 13 bases between. The CDR3 runs 14 residues.

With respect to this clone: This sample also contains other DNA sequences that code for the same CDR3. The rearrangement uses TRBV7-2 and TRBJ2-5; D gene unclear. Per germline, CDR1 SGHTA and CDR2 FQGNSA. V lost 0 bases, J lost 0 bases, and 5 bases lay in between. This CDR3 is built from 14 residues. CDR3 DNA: TGTGCCAGCAGCTTAGCGCTACACCAAGAGACCCAGTACTTC. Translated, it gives CASSLALHQETQYF. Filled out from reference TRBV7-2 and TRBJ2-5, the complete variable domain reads GAGVSQSPSNKVTEKGKDVELRCDPISGHTALYWYRQSLGQGLEFLIYFQGNSAPDKSGLPSDRFSAERTGGSVSTLTIQRTQQEDSAVYLCASSLALHQETQYFGPGTRLLVL.

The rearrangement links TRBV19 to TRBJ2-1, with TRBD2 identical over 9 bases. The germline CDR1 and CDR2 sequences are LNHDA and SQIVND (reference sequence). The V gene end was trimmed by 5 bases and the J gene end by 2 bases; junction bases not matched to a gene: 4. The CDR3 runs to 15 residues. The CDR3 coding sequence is TGTGCCAGTAGTGTTAGCGGGGGTACCTACAATGAGCAGTTCTTC. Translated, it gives CASSVSGGTYNEQFF.

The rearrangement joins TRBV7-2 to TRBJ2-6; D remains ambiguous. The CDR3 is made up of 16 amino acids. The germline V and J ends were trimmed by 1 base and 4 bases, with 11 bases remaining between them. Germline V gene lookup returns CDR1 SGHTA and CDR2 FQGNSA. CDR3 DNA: TGTGCCAGCAGCTTAGGAGCGAGCATCGGGGCCAACGTCCTGACTTTC. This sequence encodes CASSLGASIGANVLTF.

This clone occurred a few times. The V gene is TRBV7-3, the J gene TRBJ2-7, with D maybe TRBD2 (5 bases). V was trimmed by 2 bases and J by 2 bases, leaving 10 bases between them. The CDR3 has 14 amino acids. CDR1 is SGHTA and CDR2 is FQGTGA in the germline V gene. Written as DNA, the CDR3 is TGTGCCAGCAGCTTAGACCCCGGGGCCTACGAGCAGTACTTC. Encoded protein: CASSLDPGAYEQYF. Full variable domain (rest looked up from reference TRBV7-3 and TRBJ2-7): GAGVSQTPSNKVTEKGKYVELRCDPISGHTALYWYRQSLGQGPEFLIYFQGTGAADDSGLPNDRFFAVRPEGSVSTLKIQRTERGDSAVYLCASSLDPGAYEQYFGPGTRLTVT.

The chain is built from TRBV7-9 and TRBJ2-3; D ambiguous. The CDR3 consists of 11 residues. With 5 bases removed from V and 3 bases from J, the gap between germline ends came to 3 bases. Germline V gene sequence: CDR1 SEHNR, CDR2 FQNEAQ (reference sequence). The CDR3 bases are TGTGCCAGCAGCATAACAGATACGCAGTATTTT. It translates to CASSITDTQYF.

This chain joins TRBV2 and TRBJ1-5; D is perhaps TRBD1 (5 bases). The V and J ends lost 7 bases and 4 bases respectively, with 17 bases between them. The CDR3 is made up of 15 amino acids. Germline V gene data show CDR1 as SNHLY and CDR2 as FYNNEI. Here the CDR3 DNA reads TGTGCCAGCACGCAGGGTTGGGGTTATAATCAGCCCCAGCATTTT. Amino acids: CASTQGWGYNQPQHF.

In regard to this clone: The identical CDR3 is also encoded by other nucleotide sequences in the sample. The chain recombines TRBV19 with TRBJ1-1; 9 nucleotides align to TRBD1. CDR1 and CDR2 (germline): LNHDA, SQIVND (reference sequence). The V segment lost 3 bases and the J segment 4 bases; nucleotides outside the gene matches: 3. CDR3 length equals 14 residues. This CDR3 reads CASSIQTGGTEAFF. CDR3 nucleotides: TGTGCCAGTAGTATTCAGACAGGGGGCACTGAAGCTTTCTTT.

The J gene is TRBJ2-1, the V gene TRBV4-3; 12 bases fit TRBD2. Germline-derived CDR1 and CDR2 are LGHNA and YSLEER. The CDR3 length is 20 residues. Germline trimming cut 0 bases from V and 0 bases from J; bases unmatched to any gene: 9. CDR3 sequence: CASSQDLALAGGSSYNEQFF. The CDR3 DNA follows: TGCGCCAGCAGCCAAGATTTGGCCCTAGCGGGAGGGAGCTCCTACAATGAGCAGTTCTTC.

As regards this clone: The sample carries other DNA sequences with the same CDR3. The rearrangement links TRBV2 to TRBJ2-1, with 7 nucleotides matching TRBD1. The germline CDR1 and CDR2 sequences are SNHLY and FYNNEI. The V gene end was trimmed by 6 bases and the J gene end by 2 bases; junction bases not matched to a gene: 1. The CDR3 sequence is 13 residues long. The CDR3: CASRGGTYNEQFF. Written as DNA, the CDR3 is TGTGCCAGCAGAGGGGGCACCTACAATGAGCAGTTCTTC.

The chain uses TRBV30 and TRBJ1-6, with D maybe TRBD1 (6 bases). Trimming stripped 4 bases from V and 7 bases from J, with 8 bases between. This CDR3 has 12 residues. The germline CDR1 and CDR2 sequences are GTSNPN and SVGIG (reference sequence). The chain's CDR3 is CAWNQGNSPLHF. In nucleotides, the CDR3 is TGTGCCTGGAATCAGGGGAATTCACCCCTCCACTTT. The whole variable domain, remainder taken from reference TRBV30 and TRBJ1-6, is SQTIHQWPATLVQPVGSPLSLECTVEGTSNPNLYWYRQAAGRGLQLLFYSVGIGQISSEVPQNLSASRPQDRQFILSSKKLLLSDSGFYLCAWNQGNSPLHFGNGTRLTVT.

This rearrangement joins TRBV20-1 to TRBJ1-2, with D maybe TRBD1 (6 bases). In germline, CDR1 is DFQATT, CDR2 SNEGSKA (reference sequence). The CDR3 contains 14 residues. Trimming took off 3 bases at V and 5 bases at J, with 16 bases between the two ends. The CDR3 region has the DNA TGCAGTGCTAGTCAATCAGGACAGAGATATGGCTACACCTTC. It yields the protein CSASQSGQRYGYTF.

The CDR3 is CASSPTHRLSTDTQYF. The DNA for the CDR3 is TGTGCCAGCAGTCCTACGCACAGGTTATCCACAGATACGCAGTATTTT. The J gene is TRBJ2-3, the V gene TRBV28, with a weak D call TRBD1 (5 bases). Germline loops: CDR1 MDHEN, CDR2 SYDVKM. The CDR3 runs 16 residues. The germline V and J ends were trimmed by 5 bases and 2 bases, with 17 bases remaining between them. Based on the CDR3 plus reference TRBV28 and TRBJ2-3, the full variable domain is DVKVTQSSRYLVKRTGEKVFLECVQDMDHENMFWYRQDPGLGLRLIYFSYDVKMKEKGDIPEGYSVSREKKERFSLILESASTNQTSMYLCASSPTHRLSTDTQYFGPGTRLTVL.

For the CDR3, the DNA is TGTGCCAGCAGTTTACAGGGCTTGAATGGCTACACCTTC. Its translation: CASSLQGLNGYTF. The rearrangement links TRBV27 to TRBJ1-2, with D perhaps TRBD1 (5 bases). Trimming pared 2 bases from V and 6 bases from J, leaving 10 bases between. This CDR3 contains 13 residues. Germline V gene lookup returns CDR1 MNHEY and CDR2 SMNVEV (reference sequence).

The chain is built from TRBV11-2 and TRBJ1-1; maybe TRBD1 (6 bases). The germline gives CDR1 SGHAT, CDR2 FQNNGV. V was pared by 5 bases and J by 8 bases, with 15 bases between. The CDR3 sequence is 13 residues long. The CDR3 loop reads CASSQRSQGEAFF. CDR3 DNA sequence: TGTGCCAGCAGCCAGAGGTCTCAGGGGGAAGCTTTCTTT.

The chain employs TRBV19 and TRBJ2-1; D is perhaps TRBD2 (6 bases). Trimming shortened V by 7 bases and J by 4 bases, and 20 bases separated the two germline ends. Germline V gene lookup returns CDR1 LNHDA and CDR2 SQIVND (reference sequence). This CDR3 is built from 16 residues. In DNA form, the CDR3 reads TGTGCCAGTACCATAAGGCTCCGGGAGAAATACAATGAGCAGTTCTTC. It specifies CASTIRLREKYNEQFF.

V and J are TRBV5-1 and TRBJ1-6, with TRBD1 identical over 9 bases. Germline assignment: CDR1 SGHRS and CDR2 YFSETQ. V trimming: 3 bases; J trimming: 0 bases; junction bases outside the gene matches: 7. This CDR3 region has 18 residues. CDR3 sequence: CASSYAGQGSSYNSPLHF. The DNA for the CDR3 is TGCGCCAGCAGCTACGCGGGACAGGGAAGCTCCTATAATTCACCCCTCCACTTT.

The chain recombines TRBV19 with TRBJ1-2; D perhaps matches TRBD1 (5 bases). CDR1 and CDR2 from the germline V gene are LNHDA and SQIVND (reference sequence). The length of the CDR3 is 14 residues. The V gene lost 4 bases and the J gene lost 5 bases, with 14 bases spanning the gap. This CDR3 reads CASSTILRGYGYTF. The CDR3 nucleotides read TGTGCCAGTAGTACGATTCTTCGGGGGTATGGCTACACCTTC.

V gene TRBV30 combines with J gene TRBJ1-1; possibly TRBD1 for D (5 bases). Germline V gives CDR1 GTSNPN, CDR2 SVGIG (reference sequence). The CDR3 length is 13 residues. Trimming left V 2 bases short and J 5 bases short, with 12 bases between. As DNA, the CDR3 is TGTGCCTGGAGTTGGGGGGGGAGGACTGAAGCTTTCTTT. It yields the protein CAWSWGGRTEAFF.

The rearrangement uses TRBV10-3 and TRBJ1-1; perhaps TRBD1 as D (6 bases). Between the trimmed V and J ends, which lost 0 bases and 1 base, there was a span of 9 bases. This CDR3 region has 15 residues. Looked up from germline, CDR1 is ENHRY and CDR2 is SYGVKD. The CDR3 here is CAISESGRGNTEAFF. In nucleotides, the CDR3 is TGTGCCATCAGTGAGTCGGGCAGGGGGAACACTGAAGCTTTCTTT.

In nucleotides, the CDR3 is TGTGCCAGCAGCCCCAACCCGGAGACGGTTTATGGCTACACCTTC. Translating gives CASSPNPETVYGYTF. This chain uses TRBV6-5 with TRBJ1-2; D not certain. Looked up from germline, CDR1 is MNHEY and CDR2 is SVGAGI. CDR3 length equals 15 residues. The ends were cut back, 6 bases at V and 5 bases at J, with 19 bases in the middle.

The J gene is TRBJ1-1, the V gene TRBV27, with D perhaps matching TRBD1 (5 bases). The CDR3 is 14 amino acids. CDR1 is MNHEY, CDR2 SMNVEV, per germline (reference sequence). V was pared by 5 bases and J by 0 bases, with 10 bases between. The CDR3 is CASSKYRLNTEAFF. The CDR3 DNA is TGTGCCAGCAGTAAATACAGGCTGAACACTGAAGCTTTCTTT.

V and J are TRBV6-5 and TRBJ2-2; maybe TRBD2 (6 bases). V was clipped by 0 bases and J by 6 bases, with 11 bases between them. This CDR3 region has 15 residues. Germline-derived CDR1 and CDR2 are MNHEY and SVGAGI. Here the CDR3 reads CASSYSEGGSGELFF. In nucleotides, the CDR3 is TGTGCCAGCAGTTACTCGGAGGGCGGCTCCGGGGAGCTGTTTTTT.